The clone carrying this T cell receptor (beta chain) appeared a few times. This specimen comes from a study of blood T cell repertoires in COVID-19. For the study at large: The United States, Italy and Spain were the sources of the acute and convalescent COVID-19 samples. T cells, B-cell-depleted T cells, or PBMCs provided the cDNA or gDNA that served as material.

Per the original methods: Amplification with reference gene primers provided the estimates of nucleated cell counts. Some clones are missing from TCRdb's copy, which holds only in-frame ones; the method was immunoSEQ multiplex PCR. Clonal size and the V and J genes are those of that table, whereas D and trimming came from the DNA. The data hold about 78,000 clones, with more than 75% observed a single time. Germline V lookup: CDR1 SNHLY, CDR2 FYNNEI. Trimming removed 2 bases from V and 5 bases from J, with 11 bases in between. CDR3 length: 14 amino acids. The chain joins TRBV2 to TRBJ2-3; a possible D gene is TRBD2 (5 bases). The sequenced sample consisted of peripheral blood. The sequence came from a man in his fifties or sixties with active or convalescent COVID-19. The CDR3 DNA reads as TGTGCCAGCAGTGAATCTAGCAGGTTAGATACGCAGTATTTT. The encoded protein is CASSESSRLDTQYF.